The next 30 T cell receptor beta chains were all read from a single sample in a study of CD8+ T cells in alopecia areata. As for treatment: oral pan-JAK inhibitor, 5-10 mg twice daily. Extraction of RNA preceded its reverse transcription into cDNA, which served as the sequencing template. Sequencing was performed with immunoSEQ multiplex PCR; in TCRdb, only in-frame clones are kept and a portion is missing. The sample contains around 180,000 clones, roughly 70% of which appear only once. The input for sequencing was CD4+ T cells sorted from blood, taken at week 49, from a patient treated with tofacitinib. The receptors originated from a human donor with alopecia areata.

This clone has only one observation. The chain is built from TRBV19 and TRBJ1-5; a weak D match, TRBD1 (5 bases). CDR1 and CDR2 from the germline V gene are LNHDA and SQIVND (reference sequence). The V end lost 6 bases, the J end lost 2 bases, and 11 bases lay between the germline ends. The CDR3 has 14 residues. The CDR3 bases are TGTGCCAGTAGGTGGGGGTCTGGCAATCAGCCCCAGCATTTT. Translated, it gives CASRWGSGNQPQHF.

This sequence joins TRBV7-8 and TRBJ2-3; D is perhaps TRBD2 (5 bases). V lost 5 bases and J 2 bases, leaving 14 bases between the germline ends. This CDR3 is built from 15 residues. Germline V gene data show CDR1 as SGHVS and CDR2 as FQNEAQ. CDR3 amino acids: CASSLYRGPTDTQYF. CDR3 nucleotides: TGTGCCAGCAGCCTCTACAGAGGGCCCACAGATACGCAGTATTTT.

Note on this clone: Other nucleotide sequences in the sample specify the same CDR3. The chain is built from TRBV30 and TRBJ1-4; D is unclear. The CDR3 totals 14 residues. Trimming stripped 0 bases from V and 0 bases from J, with 5 bases between. Germline V lookup: CDR1 GTSNPN, CDR2 SVGIG (reference sequence). CDR3 bases: TGTGCCTGGAGTGTGAGGGCAACTAATGAAAAACTGTTTTTT. Protein: CAWSVRATNEKLFF.

The chain links TRBV5-1 to TRBJ2-1; TRBD2 matches at 10 bases. This CDR3 contains 16 residues. V lost 4 bases and J lost 2; bases outside the gene matches: 6. Per germline, CDR1 SGHRS and CDR2 YFSETQ. As DNA, the CDR3 is TGCGCCAGCAGCGTACTAGCGGGGACTCCCTACAATGAGCAGTTCTTC. Translation: CASSVLAGTPYNEQFF.

J is TRBJ2-6 and V is TRBV29-1; possible D gene TRBD2, 5 bases. V was clipped by 5 bases and J by 3 bases, with 23 bases between them. The CDR3 totals 18 residues. CDR1 and CDR2 (germline): SQVTM, ANQGSEA. The CDR3 region is CSVSVTGRRIGGANVLTF. The CDR3 nucleotides are TGCAGCGTTTCGGTTACCGGGCGGAGGATAGGTGGGGCCAACGTCCTGACTTTC.

This clone was observed a handful of times. CDR3 bases: TGTGCTAGTGGTCCCCGCGTGGGCATGAGTACTGAAGCTTTCTTT. Its protein product is CASGPRVGMSTEAFF. This chain uses TRBV12-5 with TRBJ1-1; D gene uncertain. The CDR3 has 15 amino acids. Germline loops: CDR1 LGHNT, CDR2 FRNRAP. V was cut by 5 bases and J by 5 bases, with 18 bases left in between.

This sequence joins TRBV30 and TRBJ2-3; unclear D gene. The CDR3 runs to 16 residues. Per the germline V gene, CDR1 is GTSNPN and CDR2 is SVGIG (reference sequence). The V end lost 0 bases, the J end lost 0 bases, and 13 bases lay between the germline ends. CDR3 in amino acids: CAWSVETFSSTDTQYF. Written as DNA, the CDR3 is TGTGCCTGGAGTGTAGAGACGTTCTCTAGCACAGATACGCAGTATTTT.

The rearrangement links TRBV30 to TRBJ1-5, with 7 nucleotides matching TRBD1. The ends lost 0 bases at V and 5 bases at J; junction bases unmatched: 1. Germline V gives CDR1 GTSNPN, CDR2 SVGIG (reference sequence). This CDR3 contains 13 residues. Here the CDR3 DNA reads TGTGCCTGGAGTGTAGACAGGGATCAGCCCCAGCATTTT. Translating it yields CAWSVDRDQPQHF.

This clone has at least ten counts. The chain employs TRBV29-1 and TRBJ2-5; no firm D call. This CDR3 has 14 residues. V dropped 0 bases and J dropped 2 bases, with 10 bases sitting between them. Germline-derived CDR1 and CDR2 are SQVTM and ANQGSEA. The CDR3 coding sequence is TGCAGCGTTGAAGATCGTCGGCAGCAAGAGACCCAGTACTTC. It encodes CSVEDRRQQETQYF. Drawing the rest from reference TRBV29-1 and TRBJ2-5, the complete variable domain is SAVISQKPSRDICQRGTSLTIQCQVDSQVTMMFWYRQQPGQSLTLIATANQGSEATYESGFVIDKFPISRPNLTFSTLTVSNMSPEDSSIYLCSVEDRRQQETQYFGPGTRLLVL.

This CDR3 is CSVSQGPGAFF. The CDR3 DNA follows: TGCAGCGTTAGCCAGGGACCGGGCGCTTTCTTT. The genes are TRBV29-1 and TRBJ1-1; possible D gene TRBD1, 5 bases. The ends were cut back, 5 bases at V and 11 bases at J, with 15 bases in the middle. This CDR3 has 11 residues. CDR1 is SQVTM and CDR2 is ANQGSEA in the germline V gene.

V and J are TRBV11-2 and TRBJ1-1; 9 nucleotides match TRBD1. Germline assignment: CDR1 SGHAT and CDR2 FQNNGV. The CDR3 spans 17 residues. V shed 5 bases, J shed 4 bases, and the junction held 14 bases outside the gene matches. The CDR3 is CASSHLPGQGSRTEAFF. In DNA, the CDR3 is TGTGCCAGCAGCCATCTCCCGGGACAGGGTTCACGCACTGAAGCTTTCTTT.

The chain combines TRBV5-6 with TRBJ2-7; TRBD2 agrees at 12 bases. The CDR3 loop spans 17 amino acids. V shed 3 bases and J 2 bases; nucleotides not matched to a gene: 9. Germline CDR1 is SGHDT and CDR2 is YYEEEE. CDR3 protein: CASSSLELAGGPYEQYF. In nucleotides, the CDR3 is TGTGCCAGCAGCTCCCTTGAACTAGCGGGGGGACCCTACGAGCAGTACTTC.

The V call is TRBV29-1, the J call TRBJ1-1, with 11 bases fitting TRBD1. The V gene end was trimmed by 7 bases and the J gene end by 5 bases; junction bases not matched to a gene: 9. Per germline, CDR1 SQVTM and CDR2 ANQGSEA. CDR3 size: 14 residues. CDR3 nucleotides: TGCAGCGGAGAGAAGGGACAGGGGGGAACTGAAGCTTTCTTT. Protein: CSGEKGQGGTEAFF. Combining the CDR3 with reference TRBV29-1 and TRBJ1-1 gives the whole variable domain SAVISQKPSRDICQRGTSLTIQCQVDSQVTMMFWYRQQPGQSLTLIATANQGSEATYESGFVIDKFPISRPNLTFSTLTVSNMSPEDSSIYLCSGEKGQGGTEAFFGQGTRLTVV.

The genes are TRBV25-1 and TRBJ1-6; a weak D match, TRBD1 (5 bases). Trimming left V 7 bases short and J 0 bases short, with 7 bases between. This CDR3 region has 14 residues. CDR1 and CDR2 (germline): MGHDK, SYGVNS. DNA for the CDR3: TGTGCCAGCACTAGGGGCTCCTATAATTCACCCCTCCACTTT. Amino acid sequence: CASTRGSYNSPLHF.

This clone has only a few counts. CDR3 sequence: CASRVWLLGEQFF. The CDR3 nucleotides are TGTGCCAGCCGGGTGTGGCTCCTCGGGGAGCAGTTCTTC. This chain links TRBV9 with TRBJ2-1, with no clear D. This CDR3 has 13 residues. V lost 7 bases, J lost 10 bases, and 18 bases lay in between. CDR1 is SGDLS, CDR2 YYNGEE, per germline.

The rearrangement uses TRBV30 and TRBJ2-5; TRBD1 aligns across 9 bases. CDR3 size: 12 residues. J gave up 6 bases and V 5 bases, and 4 bases lay outside the gene matches. CDR1 is GTSNPN, CDR2 SVGIG, per germline (reference sequence). CDR3 bases: TGTGCCTGGTCGGGACAGGGCAAGACCCAGTACTTC. Residues: CAWSGQGKTQYF.

The rearrangement joins TRBV28 to TRBJ2-7; 7 nucleotides line up with TRBD2. Per the germline V gene, CDR1 is MDHEN and CDR2 is SYDVKM. CDR3 size: 14 residues. With V trimmed by 7 bases and J by 4 bases, 10 bases remained unmatched. The CDR3 DNA sequence: TGTGCCAGCACCACGGGGGGTTTGTCTTACGAGCAGTACTTC. Translation: CASTTGGLSYEQYF.

V is TRBV7-3 and J is TRBJ2-1, with D maybe TRBD2 (6 bases). Per the germline V gene, CDR1 is SGHTA and CDR2 is FQGTGA. With 2 bases removed from V and 9 bases from J, the gap between germline ends came to 11 bases. This CDR3 is built from 13 residues. The CDR3 coding sequence is TGTGCCAGCAGCTTAGCAGCCGGGAGTGAGCAGTTCTTC. It codes for CASSLAAGSEQFF.

This clone is a singleton in its sample. This sequence joins TRBV27 and TRBJ1-2, with 8 bases aligning to TRBD1. Trimming cost V 3 bases and J 6 bases; bases outside gene matches: 3. Germline V lookup: CDR1 MNHEY, CDR2 SMNVEV (reference sequence). The CDR3 is 13 residues long. The CDR3 sequence is CASSFSGGNGYTF. CDR3 nucleotide sequence: TGTGCCAGCAGTTTTTCAGGGGGCAATGGCTACACCTTC.

The chain has TRBV6-5 and TRBJ1-1; 7 bases are a match to TRBD1. The CDR3 totals 13 residues. From germline, CDR1 is MNHEY and CDR2 SVGAGI. Trimming took 2 bases from V and 11 from J; bases not matched to a gene: 8. In DNA, the CDR3 is TGTGCCAGCAGTTACGACAGGGAGGGAGCCGCTTTCTTT. It is translated as CASSYDREGAAFF.

The V gene is TRBV19, the J gene TRBJ1-2; no firm D call. This CDR3 is built from 15 residues. CDR1 is LNHDA and CDR2 is SQIVND in the germline V gene (reference sequence). The V and J ends lost 1 base and 3 bases respectively, with 12 bases between them. The CDR3 sequence is CASSIARQMDYGYTF. The CDR3 bases are TGTGCCAGTAGTATAGCAAGGCAGATGGACTATGGCTACACCTTC. The full variable domain, in which reference TRBV19 and TRBJ1-2 provide the parts outside the CDR3, is DGGITQSPKYLFRKEGQNVTLSCEQNLNHDAMYWYRQDPGQGLRLIYYSQIVNDFQKGDIAEGYSVSREKKESFPLTVTSAQKNPTAFYLCASSIARQMDYGYTFGSGTRLTVV.

The V call is TRBV13, the J call TRBJ2-7; D is ambiguous. Germline V CDR1 and CDR2: PRHDT, FYEKMQ (reference sequence). CDR3 length equals 14 residues. Trimming took 3 bases from V and 0 from J, leaving 9 bases between them. CDR3 sequence: CASSLLRNSYEQYF. DNA for the CDR3: TGTGCCAGCAGCTTGCTACGGAACTCCTACGAGCAGTACTTC. Full variable domain (missing parts from reference TRBV13 and TRBJ2-7): AAGVIQSPRHLIKEKRETATLKCYPIPRHDTVYWYQQGPGQDPQFLISFYEKMQSDKGSIPDRFSAQQFSDYHSELNMSSLELGDSALYFCASSLLRNSYEQYFGPGTRLTVT.

The CDR3 region has the DNA TGTGCCTGGGGGACAGGGGGAACTGAAGCTTTCTTT. Encoded protein: CAWGTGGTEAFF. This rearrangement joins TRBV30 to TRBJ1-1; 11 positions match TRBD1. Germline V gene lookup returns CDR1 GTSNPN and CDR2 SVGIG (reference sequence). V gave up 5 bases and J gave up 5 bases; unmatched junction bases: 1. This CDR3 contains 12 residues.

The V gene is TRBV4-3, the J gene TRBJ1-6; D uncertain. V was clipped by 1 base and J by 9 bases, with 16 bases between them. The CDR3 consists of 16 residues. CDR1 LGHNA and CDR2 YSLEER come from the germline V gene. In DNA form, the CDR3 reads TGCGCCAGCAGCCAAGCCAAGGGAATAATACGTTCACCCCTCCACTTT. This encodes CASSQAKGIIRSPLHF.

The chain uses TRBV5-1 and TRBJ2-5; D remains ambiguous. This CDR3 is 13 amino acids long. Germline values: CDR1 SGHRS, CDR2 YFSETQ. V gave up 4 bases and J gave up 2 bases, with 9 bases separating them. The CDR3 coding sequence is TGCGCCAGCAGCCCCGGACGGCAAGAGACCCAGTACTTC. It yields the protein CASSPGRQETQYF.

The chain links TRBV29-1 to TRBJ2-5; D may match TRBD1 or TRBD2 (5 bases each). Germline V lookup: CDR1 SQVTM, CDR2 ANQGSEA. With 4 bases removed from V and 3 bases from J, the gap between germline ends came to 9 bases. This CDR3 region has 12 residues. CDR3 loop: CSVGDVKETQYF. CDR3 DNA: TGCAGCGTTGGGGACGTAAAAGAGACCCAGTACTTC.

This clone was detected only a few times. This chain links TRBV30 with TRBJ1-1, with D uncertain. The germline V gene has CDR1 GTSNPN and CDR2 SVGIG (reference sequence). Trimming removed 7 bases at V and 0 bases at J, with 12 bases between. This CDR3 has 13 residues. CDR3 nucleotide sequence: TGTGCCTTTCGAACAGCTATGAACACTGAAGCTTTCTTT. Translating it yields CAFRTAMNTEAFF.

CDR3 sequence reads: CASSLGETQYF. CDR3 nucleotide sequence: TGTGCCAGCAGTTTGGGAGAGACCCAGTACTTC. The chain is built from TRBV28 and TRBJ2-5, with D uncertain. The V end was cut by 3 bases, the J end by 4 bases, with 3 bases between. The CDR3 covers 11 residues. The germline CDR1 and CDR2 sequences are MDHEN and SYDVKM.

This clone was seen more than once but under ten times. The DNA of the CDR3 is TGCGCCAGCAGGGAACAGGGGTCAACGAATTCACCCCTCCACTTT. Protein: CASREQGSTNSPLHF. The chain is built from TRBV5-1 and TRBJ1-6; 7 nucleotides agree with TRBD1. This CDR3 is built from 15 residues. V shed 5 bases and J 7 bases; nucleotides not matched to a gene: 9. Per the germline V gene, CDR1 is SGHRS and CDR2 is YFSETQ.

The chain joins TRBV2 to TRBJ1-5; D not certain. CDR1 is SNHLY and CDR2 is FYNNEI in the germline V gene. The CDR3 totals 13 residues. V lost 4 bases, J lost 5 bases, and 9 bases lay in between. CDR3 sequence: CASSVGNHQPQHF. CDR3 DNA sequence: TGTGCCAGCAGTGTCGGTAACCATCAGCCCCAGCATTTT.